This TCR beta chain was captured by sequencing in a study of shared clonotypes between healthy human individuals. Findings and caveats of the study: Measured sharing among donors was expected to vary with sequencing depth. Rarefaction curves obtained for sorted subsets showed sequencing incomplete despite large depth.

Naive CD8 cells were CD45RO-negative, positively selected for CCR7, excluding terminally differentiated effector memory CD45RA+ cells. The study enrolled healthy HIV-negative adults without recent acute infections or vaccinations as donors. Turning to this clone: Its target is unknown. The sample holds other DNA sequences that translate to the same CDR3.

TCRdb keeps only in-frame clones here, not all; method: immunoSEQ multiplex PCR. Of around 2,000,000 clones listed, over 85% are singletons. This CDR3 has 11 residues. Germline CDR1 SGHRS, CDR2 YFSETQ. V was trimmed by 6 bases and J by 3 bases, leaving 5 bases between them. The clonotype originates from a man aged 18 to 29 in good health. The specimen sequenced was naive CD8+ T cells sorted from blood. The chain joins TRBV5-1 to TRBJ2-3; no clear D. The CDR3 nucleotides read TGCGCCAGCAAGGGAACAGATACGCAGTATTTT. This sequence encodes CASKGTDTQYF. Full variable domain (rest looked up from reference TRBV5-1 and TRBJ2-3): KAGVTQTPRYLIKTRGQQVTLSCSPISGHRSVSWYQQTPGQGLQFLFEYFSETQRNKGNFPGRFSGRQFSNSRSEMNVSTLELGDSALYLCASKGTDTQYFGPGTRLTVL.